This T cell receptor beta chain was documented in a study of beta chain features in type 1 diabetes. Study-wide results and limits: When Type 1 diabetes patients were examined, their TCRB CDR3s proved moderately but significantly shorter in all four CD4+ subsets.

Expressed TCRB transcripts were sequenced, since all the RNA that had been isolated was reverse transcribed. Sequenced by immunoSEQ multiplex PCR; TCRdb stores in-frame clones only, minus some. The sample has nearly 700,000 clones, roughly 13% seen once; the top ten hold less than 0.025%. Germline V CDR1 and CDR2: MNHEY, SVGAGI. The V end was cut by 6 bases, the J end by 6 bases, with 10 bases between. CDR3 length equals 12 residues. In regard to this clone: Antigen unknown.

Sequences were obtained from naive CD4+ T cells from blood. The V call is TRBV6-5, the J call TRBJ2-3; TRBD2 might be the D (5 bases). The origin of this receptor is a man younger than 30 with type 1 diabetes. CDR3: CASSQGSDTQYF. In DNA, the CDR3 is TGTGCCAGCAGCCAAGGGAGCGATACGCAGTATTTT.